These 32 T cell receptor beta chains originate from one sample sequenced in a study of follicular helper T cells after annual influenza vaccination. The data were produced by immunoSEQ multiplex PCR, yet TCRdb's version contains in-frame clones alone and is incomplete. The table records roughly 8,000 clones, approximately 82% of them present only once. Time point of the sample: 2014-2015 season, 7 days after vaccination. The sample was CXCR5+ CD38- circulating T follicular helper cells from blood, taken 7 days after influenza vaccination. Subset noted: circulating Tfh, non-naive CD4+CXCR5+PD-1+ (ICOS+CD38+ or ICOS-CD38-). Receptors originate from an adult who received the influenza vaccine.

This chain's CDR3 is CASSSLGGLAGDNEQFF. As DNA, the CDR3 is TGTGCCAGCAGCTCTCTGGGGGGACTAGCGGGAGACAATGAGCAGTTCTTC. The chain recombines TRBV11-3 with TRBJ2-1, with TRBD2 matching over 14 bases. V shed 4 bases, J shed 5 bases, and the junction held 7 bases outside the gene matches. Germline V gives CDR1 SGHNT, CDR2 YENEEA. The CDR3 consists of 17 residues.

This chain connects TRBV7-8 to TRBJ1-5, with D unclear. CDR1 is SGHVS and CDR2 is FQNEAQ in the germline V gene. The CDR3 consists of 13 residues. V was pared by 1 base and J by 5 bases, with 6 bases between. The CDR3 DNA reads as TGTGCCAGCAGCTTAGTGGGCGATCAGCCCCAGCATTTT. Its protein is CASSLVGDQPQHF.

V and J are TRBV5-4 and TRBJ2-5; 9 positions agree with TRBD1. Per the germline V gene, CDR1 is SGHNT and CDR2 is YYREEE (reference sequence). This CDR3 region has 17 residues. V lost 5 bases and J lost 1; bases outside the gene matches: 12. For the CDR3, the DNA is TGTGCCAGCAGGAGCATTGGACAGGGGAACATCCAAGAGACCCAGTACTTC. It is translated as CASRSIGQGNIQETQYF.

This clone was detected only a few times. The V gene is TRBV2, the J gene TRBJ2-7; a weak D match, TRBD2 (7 bases). The CDR3 loop spans 15 amino acids. Trimming pared 5 bases from V and 4 bases from J, leaving 18 bases between. Germline V gives CDR1 SNHLY, CDR2 FYNNEI. The CDR3 is CASSTGFLRGYEQYF. The CDR3, as DNA: TGTGCCAGCAGTACAGGGTTCCTGCGGGGGTACGAGCAGTACTTC.

The chain combines TRBV5-1 with TRBJ2-3, with 7 positions matching TRBD1. The V and J ends lost 7 bases and 3 bases, in that order; junction bases with no gene match: 11. The CDR3 has 15 amino acids. The germline V gene has CDR1 SGHRS and CDR2 YFSETQ. The DNA for the CDR3 is TGCGCCAGCCAGCGATGGGGACAGATGACAGATACGCAGTATTTT. Protein: CASQRWGQMTDTQYF.

This chain joins TRBV19 and TRBJ2-2; D not resolved. Trimming stripped 6 bases from V and 2 bases from J, with 13 bases between. Looked up from germline, CDR1 is LNHDA and CDR2 is SQIVND (reference sequence). This CDR3 region has 15 residues. The CDR3 region has the DNA TGTGCCAGTAGCTTCTTGGACGGAAACACCGGGGAGCTGTTTTTT. It specifies CASSFLDGNTGELFF.

The chain links TRBV20-1 to TRBJ1-2; the match to TRBD1 covers 8 bases. Germline V gene data show CDR1 as DFQATT and CDR2 as SNEGSKA (reference sequence). There are 11 residues in the CDR3. The junction had 3 bases not matched to a gene; V was cut back by 7 bases and J by 5 bases. CDR3 DNA: TGCAGTGGTCGACAGGGGTATGGCTACACCTTC. This encodes CSGRQGYGYTF.

This clone was observed a single time. This chain links TRBV18 with TRBJ1-5; D might be TRBD1 (5 bases). The CDR3 totals 13 residues. The V end lost 2 bases, the J end lost 5 bases, and 7 bases lay between the germline ends. Germline V gene lookup returns CDR1 KGHSH and CDR2 LQKENI. CDR3 nucleotide sequence: TGTGCCAGCTCACCAGAACAGGATCAGCCCCAGCATTTT. The encoded protein is CASSPEQDQPQHF.

V usage is TRBV5-1 and J usage is TRBJ1-4; unclear D gene. Trimming left V 4 bases short and J 3 bases short, with 13 bases between. Looked up from germline, CDR1 is SGHRS and CDR2 is YFSETQ. The CDR3 runs to 15 residues. The CDR3, as DNA: TGCGCCAGCAGCGTGACCGGGAGTTCTAATGAAAAACTGTTTTTT. Its protein is CASSVTGSSNEKLFF. The entire variable domain, with the rest obtained from reference TRBV5-1 and TRBJ1-4, is as follows: KAGVTQTPRYLIKTRGQQVTLSCSPISGHRSVSWYQQTPGQGLQFLFEYFSETQRNKGNFPGRFSGRQFSNSRSEMNVSTLELGDSALYLCASSVTGSSNEKLFFGSGTQLSVL.

The J gene is TRBJ2-1, the V gene TRBV2, with 8 positions matching TRBD1. This CDR3 spans 14 amino acids. The V and J ends lost 6 bases and 8 bases, in that order; junction bases with no gene match: 9. Germline loops: CDR1 SNHLY, CDR2 FYNNEI. Written as DNA, the CDR3 is TGTGCCAGCAGCGAACTTACGGGACAGGATGAGCAGTTCTTC. Translation gives CASSELTGQDEQFF.

The chain joins TRBV2 to TRBJ1-4, with D hard to call. The CDR3 is made up of 14 amino acids. Trimming took off 6 bases at V and 10 bases at J, with 18 bases between the two ends. CDR1 SNHLY and CDR2 FYNNEI come from the germline V gene. CDR3 sequence reads: CASRYDLTSSKLFF. The CDR3 nucleotides are TGTGCCAGCAGGTACGACTTGACCAGCTCAAAACTGTTTTTT.

This clone was observed a single time. This sequence joins TRBV10-3 and TRBJ1-2; D gene ambiguous. Germline CDR1 and CDR2: ENHRY and SYGVKD. The CDR3 totals 14 residues. The V end lost 3 bases, the J end lost 5 bases, and 13 bases lay between the germline ends. The CDR3 reads CAISEGGLEYGYTF. CDR3 coding DNA: TGTGCCATCAGTGAAGGAGGTTTAGAGTATGGCTACACCTTC.

A remark on this clone: Other DNA sequences in this sample translate to the same CDR3. V usage is TRBV20-1 and J usage is TRBJ1-1; no reliable D call. Germline V gene data show CDR1 as DFQATT and CDR2 as SNEGSKA (reference sequence). Deletions cut 4 bases from V and 11 bases from J, with 14 bases between. This CDR3 is 11 amino acids long. In DNA, the CDR3 is TGCAGTGCTATACCCGGGAGTGAGGCTTTCTTT. Its translation: CSAIPGSEAFF.

The chain has TRBV7-2 and TRBJ1-3; 8 nucleotides align to TRBD1. V shed 1 base and J 0 bases; nucleotides not matched to a gene: 5. The CDR3 runs 17 residues. The germline V gene encodes CDR1 SGHTA and CDR2 FQGNSA. The CDR3 DNA reads as TGTGCCAGCAGCTTAGTGGGAACAGGGGGCTCTGGAAACACCATATATTTT. Protein: CASSLVGTGGSGNTIYF.

The chain uses TRBV4-3 and TRBJ1-5; a weak D match, TRBD1 (6 bases). The CDR3 has 17 residues. The V end lost 2 bases, the J end lost 4 bases, and 18 bases lay between the germline ends. CDR1 LGHNA and CDR2 YSLEER come from the germline V gene. In nucleotides, the CDR3 is TGCGCCAGCAGCCAATCGTGGGCAGGGGTTGGGAATCAGCCCCAGCATTTT. This sequence encodes CASSQSWAGVGNQPQHF.

The chain recombines TRBV7-7 with TRBJ2-5; 8 bases match TRBD1. The CDR3 covers 15 residues. Germline CDR1 reads SSHAT; CDR2 reads FNYEAQ (reference sequence). V lost 1 base, J lost 3 bases, and 4 bases stayed unmatched. As DNA, the CDR3 is TGTGCCAGCAGCTTAGTGGGGACAGGCGAAGAGACCCAGTACTTC. Its protein is CASSLVGTGEETQYF.

The J gene is TRBJ1-6, the V gene TRBV28, with a tentative D call TRBD1 (6 bases). The CDR3 has 14 amino acids. V was shortened by 0 bases and J by 7 bases, with 7 bases between the two germline ends. Germline-derived CDR1 and CDR2 are MDHEN and SYDVKM. CDR3 sequence reads: CASSLWQGNSPLHF. Written as DNA, the CDR3 is TGTGCCAGCAGTTTATGGCAGGGGAATTCACCCCTCCACTTT.

This chain joins TRBV7-3 and TRBJ2-5; D gene ambiguous. With 1 base removed from V and 5 bases from J, the gap between germline ends came to 8 bases. The V gene's germline CDR1 is SGHTA and CDR2 FQGTGA. The CDR3 is 13 amino acids. Here the CDR3 reads CASSLRPAETQYF. For the CDR3, the DNA is TGTGCCAGCAGCTTAAGGCCAGCGGAGACCCAGTACTTC.

This chain links TRBV6-6 with TRBJ1-4; D remains unclear. This CDR3 is 14 amino acids long. Between the trimmed V and J ends, which lost 6 bases and 5 bases, there was a span of 13 bases. Germline V gene lookup returns CDR1 MNHNY and CDR2 SVGAGI (reference sequence). The CDR3 region has the DNA TGTGCCAGCAGCTCCGACTGGTTAAATGAAAAACTGTTTTTT. It codes for CASSSDWLNEKLFF.

The V call is TRBV5-4, the J call TRBJ1-2; D is uncertain. Germline CDR1 is SGHNT and CDR2 is YYREEE (reference sequence). V dropped 0 bases and J dropped 3 bases, with 3 bases sitting between them. The CDR3 has 12 amino acids. The CDR3 region is CASSLDDYGYTF. CDR3 nucleotide sequence: TGTGCCAGCAGCTTGGATGACTATGGCTACACCTTC.

Only a few counts were recorded for this clone. This chain connects TRBV7-2 to TRBJ1-6; D gene uncertain. Germline V gene sequence: CDR1 SGHTA, CDR2 FQGNSA. The CDR3 extends over 14 amino acids. Trimming stripped 7 bases from V and 9 bases from J, with 16 bases between. The CDR3 region is CASTPSEGSSPLHF. The CDR3 DNA reads TGTGCCAGCACCCCAAGCGAGGGAAGTTCACCCCTCCACTTT.

The rearrangement links TRBV5-5 to TRBJ2-2; 7 positions match TRBD1. Trimming took 4 bases from V and 3 from J; bases not matched to a gene: 9. This CDR3 contains 16 residues. CDR1 and CDR2 (germline): SGHKS, YYEKEE (reference sequence). The DNA of the CDR3 is TGTGCCAGCAGCCCATCACAGGGGATAGACACCGGGGAGCTGTTTTTT. The encoded protein is CASSPSQGIDTGELFF.

The chain links TRBV6-1 to TRBJ2-7; the match to TRBD1 covers 12 bases. CDR1 and CDR2 from the germline V gene are MNHNS and SASEGT. Trimming cost V 1 base and J 5 bases; bases outside gene matches: 3. The CDR3 is 15 amino acids. CDR3 in DNA: TGTGCCAGCAGTGAAGGTGGGACAGGGGGCGACGAGCAGTACTTC. Protein sequence: CASSEGGTGGDEQYF.

The rearrangement links TRBV6-5 to TRBJ2-1; D is unclear. Looked up from germline, CDR1 is MNHEY and CDR2 is SVGAGI. Trimming cost V 3 bases and J 1 base, with 10 bases left between them. The CDR3 totals 15 residues. The CDR3 spells CASSYRVPSYNEQFF. DNA of the CDR3: TGTGCCAGCAGTTATCGGGTTCCATCCTACAATGAGCAGTTCTTC.

This clone was seen only a few times. The gene calls are TRBV19 and TRBJ1-2; maybe TRBD1 (5 bases). The length of the CDR3 is 14 residues. V lost 3 bases and J 4 bases, leaving 12 bases between the germline ends. The germline V gene has CDR1 LNHDA and CDR2 SQIVND (reference sequence). CDR3 nucleotide sequence: TGTGCCAGTAGTATTACAGGTTTCGGCTATGGCTACACCTTC. It is translated as CASSITGFGYGYTF.

The chain has TRBV4-1 and TRBJ2-3, with 9 bases that match TRBD2. The trim removed 2 bases at V and 4 bases at J, leaving 4 bases unmatched. The germline gives CDR1 MGHRA, CDR2 YSYEKL. The CDR3 loop spans 15 amino acids. The CDR3 nucleotides read TGCGCCAGCAGCCAATATGCTAGCGGGGCAGATACGCAGTATTTT. Translation gives CASSQYASGADTQYF.

The chain employs TRBV2 and TRBJ2-5, with unresolved D. V shed 4 bases and J shed 2 bases, with 11 bases lying between them. From germline, CDR1 is SNHLY and CDR2 FYNNEI. CDR3 length equals 14 residues. The CDR3 nucleotides are TGTGCCAGCAGTGTAGACCGCCAACAAGAGACCCAGTACTTC. This sequence encodes CASSVDRQQETQYF.

The chain is built from TRBV27 and TRBJ2-2; D unclear. Germline V gene data show CDR1 as MNHEY and CDR2 as SMNVEV (reference sequence). The V gene lost 2 bases and the J gene lost 4 bases, with 11 bases spanning the gap. The length of the CDR3 is 15 residues. This CDR3 reads CASSLGAGATGELFF. CDR3 DNA sequence: TGTGCCAGCAGTTTAGGCGCCGGAGCCACCGGGGAGCTGTTTTTT.

This chain uses TRBV28 with TRBJ2-5; 8 bases are shared with TRBD2. The CDR3 is 15 amino acids. Trimming removed 4 bases from V and 7 bases from J; junction bases left unmatched: 11. Germline CDR1 is MDHEN and CDR2 is SYDVKM. The CDR3, as DNA: TGTGCCAGCAGTTCACTCCCCGGGGGGGAAGGGACCCAGTACTTC. Its translation: CASSSLPGGEGTQYF.

This sequence joins TRBV7-9 and TRBJ1-2, with D perhaps TRBD1 (6 bases). The V end was cut by 4 bases, the J end by 4 bases, with 16 bases between. CDR1 and CDR2 from the germline V gene are SEHNR and FQNEAQ (reference sequence). The CDR3 length is 15 residues. The CDR3: CASSSGGQGSYGYTF. CDR3 nucleotide sequence: TGTGCCAGCAGCTCGGGCGGGCAGGGGAGCTATGGCTACACCTTC.

This chain uses TRBV2 with TRBJ2-1, with D unresolved. The CDR3 spans 11 residues. The germline V gene encodes CDR1 SNHLY and CDR2 FYNNEI. V was trimmed by 6 bases and J by 3 bases, leaving 3 bases between them. The CDR3 protein is CASSHYNEQFF. The CDR3 DNA reads TGTGCCAGCAGCCACTACAATGAGCAGTTCTTC. Using reference TRBV2 and TRBJ2-1 for the parts outside the CDR3, the full variable domain is EPEVTQTPSHQVTQMGQEVILRCVPISNHLYFYWYRQILGQKVEFLVSFYNNEISEKSEIFDDQFSVERPDGSNFTLKIRSTKLEDSAMYFCASSHYNEQFFGPGTRLTVL.

This chain links TRBV7-2 with TRBJ2-7; TRBD2 agrees at 8 bases. The CDR3 extends over 15 amino acids. In germline, CDR1 is SGHTA, CDR2 FQGNSA. V lost 5 bases, J lost 1 base, and 7 bases stayed unmatched. CDR3: CASSHGSGGSYEQYF. The DNA of the CDR3 is TGTGCCAGCAGCCACGGGAGCGGGGGTTCCTACGAGCAGTACTTC.